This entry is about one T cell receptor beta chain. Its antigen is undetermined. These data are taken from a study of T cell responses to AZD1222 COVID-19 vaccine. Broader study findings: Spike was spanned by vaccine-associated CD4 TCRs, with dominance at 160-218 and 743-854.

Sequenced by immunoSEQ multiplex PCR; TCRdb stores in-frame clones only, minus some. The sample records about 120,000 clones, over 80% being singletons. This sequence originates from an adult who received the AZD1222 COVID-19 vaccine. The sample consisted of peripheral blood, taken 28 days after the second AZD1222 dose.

CDR3 region: CASSLSRGLGAMTDTQYF. The CDR3 bases are TGTGCCAGCAGCCTCTCAAGGGGATTGGGGGCTATGACAGATACGCAGTATTTT. The J gene is TRBJ2-3, the V gene TRBV3-1 (or the pseudogene TRBV3-2); perhaps TRBD1 as D (6 bases). The germline V and J ends were trimmed by 4 bases and 3 bases, with 23 bases remaining between them. The CDR3 has 18 amino acids. Germline CDR1 and CDR2: LGHDT and YNNKEL (reference sequence).